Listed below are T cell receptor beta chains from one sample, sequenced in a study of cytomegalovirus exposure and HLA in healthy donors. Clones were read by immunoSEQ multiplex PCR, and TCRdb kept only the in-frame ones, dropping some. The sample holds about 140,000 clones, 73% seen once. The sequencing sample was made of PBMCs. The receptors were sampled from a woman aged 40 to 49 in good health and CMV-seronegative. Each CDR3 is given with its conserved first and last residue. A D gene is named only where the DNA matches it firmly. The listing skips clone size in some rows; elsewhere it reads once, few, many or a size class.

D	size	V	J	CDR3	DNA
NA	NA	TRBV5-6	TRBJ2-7	CASSRQDYEQYF	TGTGCCAGCAGCCGGCAGGACTACGAGCAGTACTTC
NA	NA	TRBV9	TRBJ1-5	CASSSGQTSNQPQHF	TGTGCCAGCAGCTCCGGACAGACTAGCAATCAGCCCCAGCATTTT
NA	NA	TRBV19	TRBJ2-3	CASSLSGDTDTQYF	TGTGCCAGTAGTCTTAGCGGAGACACAGATACGCAGTATTTT
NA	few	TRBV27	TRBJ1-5	CASSRGDQPQHF	TGTGCCAGCAGTCGAGGAGATCAGCCCCAGCATTTT
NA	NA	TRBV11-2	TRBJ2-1	CASSLRYGDYNEQFF	TGTGCCAGCAGCTTACGGTACGGGGATTACAATGAGCAGTTCTTC
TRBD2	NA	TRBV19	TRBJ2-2	CASSPLAGGLTGELFF	TGTGCCAGTAGTCCCCTAGCGGGGGGCCTCACCGGGGAGCTGTTTTTT
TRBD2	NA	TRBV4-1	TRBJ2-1	CASSRGLAGGHPYNEQFF	TGCGCCAGCAGCCGGGGACTAGCGGGGGGCCACCCCTACAATGAGCAGTTCTTC
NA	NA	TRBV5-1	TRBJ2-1	CASSPGELYNEQFF	TGCGCCAGCAGCCCGGGGGAACTCTACAATGAGCAGTTCTTC
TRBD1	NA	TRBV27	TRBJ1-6	CASTLTGDNSPLHF	TGTGCCAGCACCCTGACAGGGGATAATTCACCCCTCCACTTT
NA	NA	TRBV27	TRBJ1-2	CASSLTRYYGYTF	TGTGCCAGCAGTTTAACTCGGTACTATGGCTACACCTTC
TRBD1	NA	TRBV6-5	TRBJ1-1	CASSYSGTGGTEAFF	TGTGCCAGCAGTTATTCCGGGACAGGGGGGACTGAAGCTTTCTTT
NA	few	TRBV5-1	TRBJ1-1	CASSAQAQNTEAFF	TGCGCCAGCAGCGCGCAGGCCCAGAACACTGAAGCTTTCTTT
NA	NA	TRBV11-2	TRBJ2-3	CASSLHTQYF	TGTGCCAGCAGCCTCCATACGCAGTATTTT
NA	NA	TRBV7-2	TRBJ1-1	CASSKTSGVVNTEAFF	TGTGCCAGCAGCAAAACGTCAGGGGTCGTGAACACTGAAGCTTTCTTT
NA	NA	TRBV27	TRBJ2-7	CASRRGNEQYF	TGTGCCAGCAGACGAGGTAACGAGCAGTACTTC
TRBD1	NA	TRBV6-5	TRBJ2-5	CASSSRTGRETQYF	TGTGCCAGCAGTTCCAGGACAGGGCGAGAGACCCAGTACTTC
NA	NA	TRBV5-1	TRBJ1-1	CASSLTLMNTEAFF	TGCGCCAGCAGCTTGACTCTTATGAACACTGAAGCTTTCTTT
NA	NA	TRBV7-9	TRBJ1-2	CASSRITDSNYGYTF	TGTGCCAGCAGCCGGATTACAGACAGCAACTATGGCTACACCTTC
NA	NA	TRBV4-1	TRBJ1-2	CASSQDYSQIYGYTF	TGCGCCAGCAGCCAAGATTATTCACAGATCTATGGCTACACCTTC
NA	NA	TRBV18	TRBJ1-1	CASSPSGDTEAFF	TGTGCCAGCTCACCTTCCGGGGACACTGAAGCTTTCTTT
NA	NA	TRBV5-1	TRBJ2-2	CASSLLGLTNTGELFF	TGCGCCAGCAGCCTTCTGGGACTTACGAACACCGGGGAGCTGTTTTTT
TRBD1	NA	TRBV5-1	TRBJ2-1	CASSLGQGDNEQFF	TGCGCCAGCAGCTTGGGGCAGGGGGACAATGAGCAGTTCTTC
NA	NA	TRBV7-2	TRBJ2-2	CASRLPGERGELFF	TGTGCCAGCAGACTCCCAGGGGAACGCGGGGAGCTGTTTTTT
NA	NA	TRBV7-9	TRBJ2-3	CASGGLAGDTQYF	TGTGCCAGCGGCGGGCTAGCAGGAGATACGCAGTATTTT
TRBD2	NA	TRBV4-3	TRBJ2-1	CASSQDPLTGGFRNEQFF	TGCGCCAGCAGCCAAGACCCTTTGACGGGGGGGTTTAGAAATGAGCAGTTCTTC
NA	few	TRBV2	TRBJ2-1	CASNLGRSEQFF	TGTGCCAGCAATTTGGGCAGAAGTGAGCAGTTCTTC
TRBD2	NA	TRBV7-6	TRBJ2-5	CASSLPALGLAGNEAQYF	TGTGCCAGCAGCTTACCCGCCCTGGGACTAGCGGGCAATGAGGCCCAGTACTTC
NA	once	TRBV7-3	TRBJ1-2	CASSLDKNYGYTF	TGTGCCAGCAGCTTAGACAAGAACTATGGCTACACCTTC
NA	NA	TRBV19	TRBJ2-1	CASSIQGIPYNEQFF	TGTGCCAGTAGTATACAGGGAATCCCTTACAATGAGCAGTTCTTC
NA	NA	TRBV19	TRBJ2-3	CASTQLPVFSTDTQYF	TGTGCCAGTACACAGTTGCCCGTATTTAGCACAGATACGCAGTATTTT
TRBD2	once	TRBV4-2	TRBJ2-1	CASSQEASGGYNEQFF	TGTGCCAGCAGCCAGGAAGCTAGCGGGGGTTACAATGAGCAGTTCTTC
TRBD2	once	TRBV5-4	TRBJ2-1	CASSSGTSGGNEQFF	TGTGCCAGCAGCTCCGGGACTAGCGGGGGAAATGAGCAGTTCTTC
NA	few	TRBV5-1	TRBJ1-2	CASSRDQGLSYGYTF	TGCGCCAGCAGCAGAGATCAGGGTTTAAGCTATGGCTACACCTTC
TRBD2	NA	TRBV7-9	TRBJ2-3	CASSLGRASTDTQYF	TGTGCCAGCAGCCTTGGGAGGGCGAGCACAGATACGCAGTATTTT
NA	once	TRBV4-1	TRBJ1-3	CASSHPVQNLNTIYF	TGCGCCAGCAGCCACCCGGTACAGAATCTAAACACCATATATTTT
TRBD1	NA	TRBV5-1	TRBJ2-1	CASSADRGTYNEQFF	TGCGCCAGCAGCGCTGACAGGGGAACCTACAATGAGCAGTTCTTC
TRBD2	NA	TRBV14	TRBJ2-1	CASSQGAGTTPYNEQFF	TGTGCCAGCAGCCAAGGGGCCGGGACTACTCCATACAATGAGCAGTTCTTC
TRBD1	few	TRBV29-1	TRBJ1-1	CSVQHRGLTEAFF	TGCAGCGTTCAACACAGGGGGCTCACTGAAGCTTTCTTT
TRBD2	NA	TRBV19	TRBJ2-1	CASSILPSGGLNEQFF	TGTGCCAGTAGTATTCTCCCTAGCGGGGGGCTTAATGAGCAGTTCTTC
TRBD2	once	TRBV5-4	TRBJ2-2	CASSFLAGGQNTGELFF	TGTGCCAGCAGCTTCCTAGCGGGGGGGCAAAACACCGGGGAGCTGTTTTTT
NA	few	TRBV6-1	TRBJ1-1	CATNLGANTEAFF	TGTGCCACCAATTTGGGAGCGAACACTGAAGCTTTCTTT
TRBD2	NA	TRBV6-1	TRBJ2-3	CASSEAPYSSGDPDTQYF	TGTGCCAGCAGTGAGGCTCCCTATTCTAGCGGGGACCCAGATACGCAGTATTTT
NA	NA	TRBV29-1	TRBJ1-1	CSVEDLGRAFF	TGCAGCGTTGAGGATCTGGGGAGAGCTTTCTTT
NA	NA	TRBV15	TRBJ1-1	CATSRDLANTEAFF	TGTGCCACCAGCAGAGATCTGGCGAACACTGAAGCTTTCTTT
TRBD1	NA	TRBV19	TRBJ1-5	CASSMGRQGDQPQHF	TGTGCCAGTAGTATGGGGCGACAGGGGGACCAGCCCCAGCATTTT
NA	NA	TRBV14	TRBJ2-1	CASSSVSYNEQFF	TGTGCCAGCAGCTCGGTTTCCTACAATGAGCAGTTCTTC
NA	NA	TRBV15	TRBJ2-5	CATSRTIGQETQYF	TGTGCCACCAGCAGGACTATTGGGCAAGAGACCCAGTACTTC
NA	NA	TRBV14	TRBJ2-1	CASSQPRGSYNEQFF	TGTGCCAGCAGCCAGCCCAGGGGATCCTACAATGAGCAGTTCTTC
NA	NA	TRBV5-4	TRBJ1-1	CASSPPDKNTEAFF	TGTGCCAGCAGCCCGCCAGATAAGAACACTGAAGCTTTCTTT
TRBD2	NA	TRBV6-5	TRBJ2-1	CASSYPGLAGREQFF	TGTGCCAGCAGTTACCCGGGACTAGCGGGAAGAGAGCAGTTCTTC
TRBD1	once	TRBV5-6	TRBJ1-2	CASSDSGGINYGYTF	TGTGCCAGCAGCGATTCAGGGGGTATCAACTATGGCTACACCTTC